These 2 T cell receptor beta chains came from one sample sequenced in a study of OX40 agonist ivuxolimab in advanced cancers. TCRdb's table, derived via immunoSEQ multiplex PCR, lists solely in-frame clones and lacks some. The sample carries 100,000 to 120,000 clones, more than 70% recorded once. The specimen was CD4+ or CD8+ T cells sorted from blood, collected in a trial of the OX40 agonist ivuxolimab. These receptor sequences come from an adult with an advanced solid tumor such as melanoma, head and neck, liver or kidney cancer.

This rearrangement joins TRBV4-2 to TRBJ2-2; maybe TRBD2 (5 bases). V lost 4 bases and J 6 bases, leaving 18 bases between the germline ends. This CDR3 is 16 amino acids long. Germline V CDR1 and CDR2: LGHNA, YNFKEQ. CDR3 amino acids: CASSRTDTNGAGELFF. The CDR3 DNA follows: TGTGCCAGCAGCCGCACCGACACTAACGGGGCCGGGGAGCTGTTTTTT.

The CDR3 DNA follows: TGTGCCAGCAGTTTGACTGGGACATTCGGGGAGCTGTTTTTT. The encoded protein is CASSLTGTFGELFF. The chain recombines TRBV27 with TRBJ2-2, with D perhaps TRBD1 (6 bases). This CDR3 has 14 amino acids. V was clipped by 3 bases and J by 7 bases, with 12 bases between them. Germline loops: CDR1 MNHEY, CDR2 SMNVEV (reference sequence).